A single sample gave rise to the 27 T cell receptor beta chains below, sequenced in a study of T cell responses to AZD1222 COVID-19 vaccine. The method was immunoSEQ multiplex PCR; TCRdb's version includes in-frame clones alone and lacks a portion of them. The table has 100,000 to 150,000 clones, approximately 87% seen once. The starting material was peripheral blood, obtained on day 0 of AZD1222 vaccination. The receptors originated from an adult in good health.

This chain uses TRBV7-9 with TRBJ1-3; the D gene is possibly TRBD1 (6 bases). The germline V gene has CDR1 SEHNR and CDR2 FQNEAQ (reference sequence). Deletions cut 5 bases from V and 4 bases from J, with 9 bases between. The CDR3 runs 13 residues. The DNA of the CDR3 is TGTGCCAGCAGCCAAACAGGGGGAAACACCATATATTTT. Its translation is CASSQTGGNTIYF.

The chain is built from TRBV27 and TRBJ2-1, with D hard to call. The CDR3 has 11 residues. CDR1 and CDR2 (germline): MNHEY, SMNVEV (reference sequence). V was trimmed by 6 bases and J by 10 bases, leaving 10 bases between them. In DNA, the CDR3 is TGTGCCAGCAGCGAGGCCTTAGAGCAGTTCTTC. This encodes CASSEALEQFF.

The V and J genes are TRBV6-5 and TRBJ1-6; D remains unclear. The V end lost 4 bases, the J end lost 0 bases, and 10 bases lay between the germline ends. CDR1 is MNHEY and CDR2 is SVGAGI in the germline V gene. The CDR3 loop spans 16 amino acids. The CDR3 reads CASSFPDISYNSPLHF. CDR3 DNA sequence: TGTGCCAGCAGTTTCCCCGACATCTCCTATAATTCACCCCTCCACTTT.

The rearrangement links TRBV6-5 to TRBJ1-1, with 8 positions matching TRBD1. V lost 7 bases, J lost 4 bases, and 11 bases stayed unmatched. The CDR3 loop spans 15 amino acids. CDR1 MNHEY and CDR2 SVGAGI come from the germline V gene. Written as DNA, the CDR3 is TGTGCCAGCACCTCGGGGGGGACAGGATTCACTGAAGCTTTCTTT. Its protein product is CASTSGGTGFTEAFF.

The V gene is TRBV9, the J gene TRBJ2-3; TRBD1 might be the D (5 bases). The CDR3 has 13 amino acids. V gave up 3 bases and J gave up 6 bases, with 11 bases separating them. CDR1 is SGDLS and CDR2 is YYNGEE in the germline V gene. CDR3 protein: CASSASAGDTQYF. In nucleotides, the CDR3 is TGTGCCAGCAGCGCATCGGCAGGGGATACGCAGTATTTT.

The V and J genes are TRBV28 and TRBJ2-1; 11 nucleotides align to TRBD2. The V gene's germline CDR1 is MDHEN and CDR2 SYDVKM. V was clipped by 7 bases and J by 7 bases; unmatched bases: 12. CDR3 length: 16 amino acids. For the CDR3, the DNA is TGTGCCAGCATCTCGCTGGGGACTAGCGGCATGAATGAGCAGTTCTTC. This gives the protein CASISLGTSGMNEQFF.

The CDR3 loop reads CASSLLAGMSDTQYF. The CDR3 coding sequence is TGCGCCAGCAGCTTGCTAGCGGGTATGTCCGATACGCAGTATTTT. The chain is built from TRBV5-1 and TRBJ2-3; TRBD2 matches 8 bases. CDR1 is SGHRS, CDR2 YFSETQ, per germline. The CDR3 loop spans 15 amino acids. V lost 1 base to trimming and J lost 6 bases; unmatched junction nucleotides: 7.

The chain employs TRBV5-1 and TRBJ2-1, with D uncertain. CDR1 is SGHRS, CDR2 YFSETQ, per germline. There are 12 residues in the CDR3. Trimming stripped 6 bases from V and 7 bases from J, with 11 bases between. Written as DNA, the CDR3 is TGCGCCAGCACCCTTGGGAAAAATGAGCAGTTCTTC. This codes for CASTLGKNEQFF.

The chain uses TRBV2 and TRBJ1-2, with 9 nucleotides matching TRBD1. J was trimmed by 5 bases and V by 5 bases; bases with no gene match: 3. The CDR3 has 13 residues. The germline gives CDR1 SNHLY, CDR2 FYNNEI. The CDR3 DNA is TGTGCCAGCAGTCGGACAGGGGAGTATGGCTACACCTTC. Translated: CASSRTGEYGYTF.

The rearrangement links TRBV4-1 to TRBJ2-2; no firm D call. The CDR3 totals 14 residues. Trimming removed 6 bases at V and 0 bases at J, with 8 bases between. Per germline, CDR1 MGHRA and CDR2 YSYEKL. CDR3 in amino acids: CASRITANTGELFF. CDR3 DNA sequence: TGCGCCAGCAGAATAACAGCGAACACCGGGGAGCTGTTTTTT.

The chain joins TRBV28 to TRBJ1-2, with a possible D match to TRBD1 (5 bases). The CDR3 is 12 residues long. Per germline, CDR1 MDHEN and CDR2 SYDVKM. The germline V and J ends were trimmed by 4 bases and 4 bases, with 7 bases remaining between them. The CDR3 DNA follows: TGTGCCAGCAGTTCGGGGGGCTATGGCTACACCTTC. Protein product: CASSSGGYGYTF.

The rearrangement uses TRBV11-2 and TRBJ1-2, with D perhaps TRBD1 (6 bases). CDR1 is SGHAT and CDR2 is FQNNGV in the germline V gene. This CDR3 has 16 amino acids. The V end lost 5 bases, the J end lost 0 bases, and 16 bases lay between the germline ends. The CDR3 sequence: CASSHVRDTTNYGYTF. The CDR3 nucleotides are TGTGCCAGCAGCCATGTGAGGGACACTACTAACTATGGCTACACCTTC. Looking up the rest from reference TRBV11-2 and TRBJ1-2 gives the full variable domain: EAGVAQSPRYKIIEKRQSVAFWCNPISGHATLYWYQQILGQGPKLLIQFQNNGVVDDSQLPKDRFSAERLKGVDSTLKIQPAKLEDSAVYLCASSHVRDTTNYGYTFGSGTRLTVV.

In nucleotides, the CDR3 is TGTGCCAGCAGCGCCTCAGGGGCTGACCAAGAGACCCAGTACTTC. The encoded protein is CASSASGADQETQYF. V usage is TRBV9 and J usage is TRBJ2-5; maybe TRBD1 (6 bases). CDR1 is SGDLS, CDR2 YYNGEE, per germline. The CDR3 spans 15 residues. Trimming removed 3 bases from V and 0 bases from J, with 12 bases in between.

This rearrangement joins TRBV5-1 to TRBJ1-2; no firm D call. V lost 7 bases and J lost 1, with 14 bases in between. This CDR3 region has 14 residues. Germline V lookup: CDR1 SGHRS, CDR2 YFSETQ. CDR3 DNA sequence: TGCGCCAGCGGCCCCATGACCGGTAACTATGGCTACACCTTC. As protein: CASGPMTGNYGYTF.

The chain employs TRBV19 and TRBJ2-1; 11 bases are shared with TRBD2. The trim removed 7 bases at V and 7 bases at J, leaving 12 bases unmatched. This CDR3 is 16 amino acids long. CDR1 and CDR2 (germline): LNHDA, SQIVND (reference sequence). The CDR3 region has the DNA TGTGCCAGTAAGATAGCGGGAGGGCCCCGGGGGAATGAGCAGTTCTTC. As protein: CASKIAGGPRGNEQFF.

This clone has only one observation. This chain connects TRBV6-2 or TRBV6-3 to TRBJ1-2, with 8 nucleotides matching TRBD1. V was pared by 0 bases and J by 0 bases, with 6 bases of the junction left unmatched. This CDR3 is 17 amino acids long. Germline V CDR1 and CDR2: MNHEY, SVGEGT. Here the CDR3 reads CASSYSGTGQANYGYTF. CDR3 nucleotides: TGTGCCAGCAGTTACTCAGGGACAGGACAAGCTAACTATGGCTACACCTTC.

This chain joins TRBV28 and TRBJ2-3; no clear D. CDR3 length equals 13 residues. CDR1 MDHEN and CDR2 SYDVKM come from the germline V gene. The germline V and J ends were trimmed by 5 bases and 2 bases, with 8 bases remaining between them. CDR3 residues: CASSLTTTDTQYF. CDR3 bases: TGTGCCAGCAGTCTCACTACCACAGATACGCAGTATTTT.

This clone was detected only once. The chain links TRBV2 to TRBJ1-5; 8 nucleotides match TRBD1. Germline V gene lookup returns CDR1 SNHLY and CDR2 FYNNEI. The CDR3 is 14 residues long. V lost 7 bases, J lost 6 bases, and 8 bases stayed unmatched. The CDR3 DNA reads TGTGCCAGCACTACGACAGGGGATCTTCAGCCCCAGCATTTT. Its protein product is CASTTTGDLQPQHF. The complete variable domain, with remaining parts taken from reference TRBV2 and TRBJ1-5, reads EPEVTQTPSHQVTQMGQEVILRCVPISNHLYFYWYRQILGQKVEFLVSFYNNEISEKSEIFDDQFSVERPDGSNFTLKIRSTKLEDSAMYFCASTTTGDLQPQHFGDGTRLSIL.

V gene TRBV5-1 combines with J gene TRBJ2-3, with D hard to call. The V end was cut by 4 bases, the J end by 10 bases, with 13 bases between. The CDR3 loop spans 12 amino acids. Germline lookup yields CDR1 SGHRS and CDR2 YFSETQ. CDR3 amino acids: CASSPDQHAQYF. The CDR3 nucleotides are TGCGCCAGCAGCCCGGACCAGCACGCGCAGTATTTT.

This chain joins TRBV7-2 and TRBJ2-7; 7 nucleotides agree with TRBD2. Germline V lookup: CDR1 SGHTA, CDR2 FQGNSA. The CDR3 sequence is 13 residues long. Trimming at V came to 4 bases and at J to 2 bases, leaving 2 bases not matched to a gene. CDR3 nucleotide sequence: TGTGCCAGCAGCTCCGGGACTACCTACGAGCAGTACTTC. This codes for CASSSGTTYEQYF.

Here the CDR3 reads CASRLSLASGELFF. The CDR3 nucleotides read TGTGCCAGCAGGTTATCACTAGCTTCCGGGGAGCTGTTTTTT. V usage is TRBV7-3 and J usage is TRBJ2-2; maybe TRBD2 (6 bases). This CDR3 is built from 14 residues. V lost 6 bases and J 6 bases, leaving 14 bases between the germline ends. Germline V CDR1 and CDR2: SGHTA, FQGTGA.

The chain's CDR3 is CAWSVFGQASGGNTIYF. In DNA form, the CDR3 reads TGTGCCTGGAGTGTATTCGGACAGGCTTCGGGGGGAAACACCATATATTTT. The rearrangement uses TRBV30 and TRBJ1-3; 7 bases fit TRBD1. Germline CDR1 and CDR2: GTSNPN and SVGIG (reference sequence). The CDR3 loop spans 17 amino acids. V was clipped by 0 bases and J by 4 bases; unmatched bases: 12.

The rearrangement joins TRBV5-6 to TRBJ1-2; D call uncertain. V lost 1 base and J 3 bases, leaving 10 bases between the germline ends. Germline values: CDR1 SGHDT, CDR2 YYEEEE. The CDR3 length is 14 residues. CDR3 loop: CASSLSSTYYGYTF. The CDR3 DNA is TGTGCCAGCAGCTTGAGTAGTACCTACTATGGCTACACCTTC.

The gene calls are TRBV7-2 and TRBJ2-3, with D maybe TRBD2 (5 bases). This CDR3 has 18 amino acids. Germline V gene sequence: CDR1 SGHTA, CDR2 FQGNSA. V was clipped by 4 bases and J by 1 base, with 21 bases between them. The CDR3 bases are TGTGCCAGCAGCTCCCGTTGGGGAGCCCCTGGTGGCACAGATACGCAGTATTTT. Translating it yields CASSSRWGAPGGTDTQYF.

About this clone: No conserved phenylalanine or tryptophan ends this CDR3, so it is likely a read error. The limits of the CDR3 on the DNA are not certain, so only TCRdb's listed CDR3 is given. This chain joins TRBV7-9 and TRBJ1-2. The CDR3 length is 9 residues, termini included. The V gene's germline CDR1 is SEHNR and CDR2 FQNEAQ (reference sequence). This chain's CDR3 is CASSFGRFI.

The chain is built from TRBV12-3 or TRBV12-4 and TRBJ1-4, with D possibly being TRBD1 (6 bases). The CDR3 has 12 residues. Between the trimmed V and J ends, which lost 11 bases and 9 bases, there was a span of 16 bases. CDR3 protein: CASGARWKKLFF. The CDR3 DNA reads TGTGCCTCGGGGGCCCGGTGGAAAAAACTGTTTTTT.

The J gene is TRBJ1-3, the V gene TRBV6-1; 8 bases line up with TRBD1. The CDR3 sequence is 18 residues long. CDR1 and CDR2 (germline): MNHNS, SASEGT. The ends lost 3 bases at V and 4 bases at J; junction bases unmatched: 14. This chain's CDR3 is CASSEPHLRTGRGNTIYF. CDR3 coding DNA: TGTGCCAGCAGTGAGCCCCACCTACGGACAGGGCGCGGAAACACCATATATTTT.